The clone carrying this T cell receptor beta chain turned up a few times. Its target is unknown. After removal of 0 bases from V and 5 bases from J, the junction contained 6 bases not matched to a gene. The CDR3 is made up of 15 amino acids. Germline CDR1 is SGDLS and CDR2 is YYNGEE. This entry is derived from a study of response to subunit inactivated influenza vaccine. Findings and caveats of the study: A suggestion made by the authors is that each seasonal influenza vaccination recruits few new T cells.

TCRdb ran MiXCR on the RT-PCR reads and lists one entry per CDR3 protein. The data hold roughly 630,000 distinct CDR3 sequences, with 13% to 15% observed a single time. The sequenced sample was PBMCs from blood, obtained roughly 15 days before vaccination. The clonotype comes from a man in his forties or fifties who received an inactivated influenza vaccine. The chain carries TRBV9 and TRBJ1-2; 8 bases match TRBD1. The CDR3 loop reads CASSVEAGGNYGYTF. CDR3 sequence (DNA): TGTGCCAGCAGCGTAGAGGCAGGGGGCAATTATGGCTACACCTTC.